This TCR beta chain stems from a study of T cell changes during pregnancy in multiple sclerosis. TCRdb's copy holds only in-frame clones and misses some; the assay was immunoSEQ multiplex PCR. The table has tens of thousands of clones, roughly 94% seen once. This clonotype originated in a female donor with multiple sclerosis, enrolled in a pregnancy study. Here the sequenced sample was peripheral blood, taken in the third trimester of pregnancy.

The CDR3 loop is CASSPLYSGAPYTDTQYF. The CDR3 nucleotides read TGTGCCAGCAGCCCCCTATATAGTGGGGCTCCATACACAGATACGCAGTATTTT. The chain is built from TRBV9 and TRBJ2-3; tentatively, D is TRBD1 (5 bases). Trimming left V 4 bases short and J 2 bases short, with 23 bases between. Germline CDR1 and CDR2: SGDLS and YYNGEE. The CDR3 contains 18 residues.